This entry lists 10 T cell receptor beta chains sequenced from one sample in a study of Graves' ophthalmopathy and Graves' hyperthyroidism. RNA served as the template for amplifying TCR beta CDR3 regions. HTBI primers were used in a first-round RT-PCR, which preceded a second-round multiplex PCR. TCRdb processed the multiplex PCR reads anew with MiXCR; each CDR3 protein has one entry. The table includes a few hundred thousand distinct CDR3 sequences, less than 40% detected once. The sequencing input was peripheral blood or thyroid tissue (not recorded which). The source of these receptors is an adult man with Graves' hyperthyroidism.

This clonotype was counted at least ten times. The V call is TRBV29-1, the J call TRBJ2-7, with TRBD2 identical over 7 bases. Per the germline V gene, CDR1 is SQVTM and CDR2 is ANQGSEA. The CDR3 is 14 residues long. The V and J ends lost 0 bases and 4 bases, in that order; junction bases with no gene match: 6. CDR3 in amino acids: CSVEDPSSGYEQYF. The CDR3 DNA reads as TGCAGCGTTGAAGATCCTAGTAGCGGGTACGAGCAGTACTTC.

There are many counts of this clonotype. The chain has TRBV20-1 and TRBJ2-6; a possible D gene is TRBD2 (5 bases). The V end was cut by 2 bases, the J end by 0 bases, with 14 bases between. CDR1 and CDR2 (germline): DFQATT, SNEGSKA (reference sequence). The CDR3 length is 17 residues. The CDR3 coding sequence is TGCAGTGCTAGACTTCCGCGGAGGCTCTCTGGGGCCAACGTCCTGACTTTC. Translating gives CSARLPRRLSGANVLTF.

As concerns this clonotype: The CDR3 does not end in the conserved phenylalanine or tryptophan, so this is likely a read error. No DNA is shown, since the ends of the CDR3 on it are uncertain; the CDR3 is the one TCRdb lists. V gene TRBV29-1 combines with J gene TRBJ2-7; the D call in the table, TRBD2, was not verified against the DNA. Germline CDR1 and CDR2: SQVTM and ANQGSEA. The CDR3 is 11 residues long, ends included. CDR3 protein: CSVRELAGSYT.

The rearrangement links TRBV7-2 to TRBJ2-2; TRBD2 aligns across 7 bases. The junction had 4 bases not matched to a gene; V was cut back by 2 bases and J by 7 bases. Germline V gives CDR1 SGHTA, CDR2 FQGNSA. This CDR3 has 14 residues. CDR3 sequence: CASSLSGDVGELFF. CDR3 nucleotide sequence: TGTGCCAGCAGCTTAAGCGGGGACGTCGGGGAGCTGTTTTTT.

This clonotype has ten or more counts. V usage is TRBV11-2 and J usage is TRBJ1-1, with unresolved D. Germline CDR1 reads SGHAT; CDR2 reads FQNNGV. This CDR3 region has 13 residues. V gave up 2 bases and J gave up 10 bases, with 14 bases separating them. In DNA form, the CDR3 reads TGTGCCAGCAGCTTATCATGGGATAATGCAGCTTTCTTT. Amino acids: CASSLSWDNAAFF.

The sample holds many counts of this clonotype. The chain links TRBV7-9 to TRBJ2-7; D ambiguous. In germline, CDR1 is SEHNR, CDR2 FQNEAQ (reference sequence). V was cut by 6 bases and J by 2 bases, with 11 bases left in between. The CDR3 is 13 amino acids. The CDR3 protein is CASSRYNAYEQYF. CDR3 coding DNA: TGTGCCAGCAGTAGGTACAACGCCTACGAGCAGTACTTC.

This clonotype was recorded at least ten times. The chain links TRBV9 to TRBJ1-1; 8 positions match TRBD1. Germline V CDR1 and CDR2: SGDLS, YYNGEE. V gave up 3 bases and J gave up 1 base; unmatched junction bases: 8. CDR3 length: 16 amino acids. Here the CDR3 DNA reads TGTGCCAGCAGCGCCAGACAGGGGTGGGAGAACACTGAAGCTTTCTTT. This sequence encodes CASSARQGWENTEAFF. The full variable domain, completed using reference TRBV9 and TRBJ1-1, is DSGVTQTPKHLITATGQRVTLRCSPRSGDLSVYWYQQSLDQGLQFLIQYYNGEERAKGNILERFSAQQFPDLHSELNLSSLELGDSALYFCASSARQGWENTEAFFGQGTRLTVV.

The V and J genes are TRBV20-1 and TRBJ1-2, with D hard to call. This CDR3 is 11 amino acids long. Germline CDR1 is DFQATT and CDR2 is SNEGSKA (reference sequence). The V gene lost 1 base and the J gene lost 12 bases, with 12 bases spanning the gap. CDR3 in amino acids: CSARVLNGNTF. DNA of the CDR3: TGCAGTGCTAGAGTGCTGAATGGAAACACCTTC.

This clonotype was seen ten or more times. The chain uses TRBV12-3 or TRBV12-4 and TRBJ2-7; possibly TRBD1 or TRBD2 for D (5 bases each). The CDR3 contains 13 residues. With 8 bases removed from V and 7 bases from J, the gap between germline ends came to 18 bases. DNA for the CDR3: TGTGCCAGCCTCGACACAACCGAGGGGGAGCAGTACTTC. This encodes CASLDTTEGEQYF.

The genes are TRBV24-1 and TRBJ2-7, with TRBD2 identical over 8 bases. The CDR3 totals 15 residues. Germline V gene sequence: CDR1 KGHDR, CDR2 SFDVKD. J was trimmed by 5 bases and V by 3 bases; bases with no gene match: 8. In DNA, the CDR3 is TGTGCCACCAGTGATGGGGCCGGGGGGGACGACGAGCAGTACTTC. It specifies CATSDGAGGDDEQYF.